The rows below give T cell receptor beta chains drawn from one sample of a study of T cell responses to AZD1222 COVID-19 vaccine. Libraries were prepared by immunoSEQ multiplex PCR; TCRdb keeps only in-frame clonotypes and omits some of them. The profile covers some 97,000 clones, with about 86% appearing a single time and 3.3% taken by the ten largest. Sample: peripheral blood, taken on day 0 of AZD1222 vaccination. The receptor set was obtained from an adult in good health. Each CDR3 is given without its conserved first and last residue. Each record gives: V gene, J gene, D gene, CDR3 length, clone size, CDR3 protein. The D gene is left open where the match is weak. Clone size is shown for a subset of rows, as once, few, many or a class of expanded clone.

v_gene: TRBV19; j_gene: TRBJ2-1; d_gene: NA; len: 11; abundance: NA; CDR3aa: ASTLNSLERQF
v_gene: TRBV19; j_gene: TRBJ1-4; d_gene: NA; len: 13; abundance: NA; CDR3aa: ASRSPGSNNEKLF
v_gene: TRBV7-9; j_gene: TRBJ1-2; d_gene: NA; len: 14; abundance: NA; CDR3aa: ASSAHTPGGNYGYT
v_gene: TRBV3-1/TRBV3-2; j_gene: TRBJ2-5; d_gene: NA; len: 9; abundance: NA; CDR3aa: ASSRLETQY
v_gene: TRBV24-1; j_gene: TRBJ1-1; d_gene: TRBD1; len: 11; abundance: NA; CDR3aa: ATSDGQGRAAF
v_gene: TRBV19; j_gene: TRBJ2-3; d_gene: TRBD1; len: 13; abundance: NA; CDR3aa: ASRQQGAVTDTQY
v_gene: TRBV19; j_gene: TRBJ2-4; d_gene: NA; len: 14; abundance: NA; CDR3aa: ASSIDGSLAKNIQY
v_gene: TRBV19; j_gene: TRBJ1-5; d_gene: TRBD1; len: 12; abundance: NA; CDR3aa: ASSPTGGGQPQH
v_gene: TRBV4-3; j_gene: TRBJ2-1; d_gene: NA; len: 14; abundance: NA; CDR3aa: ASSQDLAGAWGEQF
v_gene: TRBV19; j_gene: TRBJ1-2; d_gene: NA; len: 12; abundance: NA; CDR3aa: ASSGTVGGHGYT
v_gene: TRBV28; j_gene: TRBJ2-3; d_gene: TRBD2; len: 13; abundance: NA; CDR3aa: ASSLSGGAVDTQY
v_gene: TRBV7-2; j_gene: TRBJ1-5; d_gene: NA; len: 13; abundance: NA; CDR3aa: ASSPTGGSNQPQH
v_gene: TRBV3-1/TRBV3-2; j_gene: TRBJ2-3; d_gene: NA; len: 13; abundance: once; CDR3aa: ASSQDRTSTDTQY
v_gene: TRBV9; j_gene: TRBJ1-1; d_gene: TRBD1; len: 13; abundance: NA; CDR3aa: ASSDPGQLNTEAF
v_gene: TRBV5-1; j_gene: TRBJ2-2; d_gene: TRBD1; len: 13; abundance: NA; CDR3aa: ASSMPGQGAGELF